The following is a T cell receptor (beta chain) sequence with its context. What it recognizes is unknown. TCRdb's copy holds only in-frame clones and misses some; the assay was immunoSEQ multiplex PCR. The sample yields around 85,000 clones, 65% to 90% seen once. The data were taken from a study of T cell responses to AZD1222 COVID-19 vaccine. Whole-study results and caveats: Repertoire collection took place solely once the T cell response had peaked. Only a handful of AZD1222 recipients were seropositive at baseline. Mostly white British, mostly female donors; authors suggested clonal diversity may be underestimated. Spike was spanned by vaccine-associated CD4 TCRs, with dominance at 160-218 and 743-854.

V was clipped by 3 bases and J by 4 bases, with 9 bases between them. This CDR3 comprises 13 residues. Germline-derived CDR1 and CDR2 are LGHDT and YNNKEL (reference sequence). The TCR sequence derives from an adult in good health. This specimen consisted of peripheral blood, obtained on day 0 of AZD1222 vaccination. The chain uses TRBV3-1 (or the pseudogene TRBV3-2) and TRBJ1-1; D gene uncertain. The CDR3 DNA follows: TGTGCCAGCAGCCACGACATGGGCACTGAAGCTTTCTTT. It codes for CASSHDMGTEAFF.